These 16 T cell receptor beta chains were all obtained from the same sample, sequenced in a study of blood T cell repertoires in COVID-19. TCRdb's table, derived via immunoSEQ multiplex PCR, lists solely in-frame clones and lacks some. The table lists 200,000 to 250,000 clones, 70% to 90% of them singletons. What was sequenced was peripheral blood. Every receptor here comes from a woman between 40 and 50 years old who had recovered from COVID-19.

This clone is a singleton in its sample. The chain couples TRBV5-8 to TRBJ1-6; D is unresolved. Trimming removed 0 bases from V and 6 bases from J, with 10 bases in between. This CDR3 spans 15 amino acids. In germline, CDR1 is SGHTS, CDR2 YDEGEE. The CDR3 DNA reads TGTGCCAGCAGCTTGGGGCAGCGGATTAATTCACCCCTCCACTTT. Amino acid sequence: CASSLGQRINSPLHF.

The J gene is TRBJ2-7, the V gene TRBV7-3, with D possibly matching TRBD2 (5 bases). V lost 1 base, J lost 3 bases, and 13 bases lay in between. From germline, CDR1 is SGHTA and CDR2 FQGTGA. CDR3 size: 15 residues. The CDR3 reads CASSLMAGFIYEQYF. CDR3 DNA: TGTGCCAGCAGCTTAATGGCGGGTTTTATCTACGAGCAGTACTTC.

The rearrangement links TRBV29-1 to TRBJ2-6; 9 positions agree with TRBD1. Losses at the gene ends were 4 bases for V and 0 bases for J; bases not matched to a gene: 13. The CDR3 loop spans 19 amino acids. Per germline, CDR1 SQVTM and CDR2 ANQGSEA. CDR3 residues: CSVGGLGTGYFSGANVLTF. The CDR3, as DNA: TGCAGCGTTGGAGGGTTGGGGACAGGGTATTTCTCTGGGGCCAACGTCCTGACTTTC.

This sequence joins TRBV2 and TRBJ1-2, with a weak D call TRBD1 (6 bases). CDR3 length equals 13 residues. The V and J ends lost 4 bases and 3 bases respectively, with 9 bases between them. Germline V CDR1 and CDR2: SNHLY, FYNNEI. The CDR3 region is CASSVQGDYGYTF. In DNA, the CDR3 is TGTGCCAGCAGTGTACAGGGTGACTATGGCTACACCTTC.

The chain employs TRBV28 and TRBJ2-5; D is perhaps TRBD2 (5 bases). The CDR3 runs to 11 residues. From germline, CDR1 is MDHEN and CDR2 SYDVKM. V lost 5 bases to trimming and J lost 5 bases, with 6 bases between them. CDR3 region: CASSPGETQYF. The CDR3 DNA reads as TGTGCCAGCAGTCCGGGGGAGACCCAGTACTTC.

This sequence joins TRBV6-2 or TRBV6-3 and TRBJ1-2; 11 bases map to TRBD1. The CDR3 length is 15 residues. Germline CDR1 is MNHEY and CDR2 is SVGEGT. The J segment lost 4 bases and the V segment lost 6 bases, leaving 7 bases of the junction unmatched. CDR3 coding DNA: TGTGCCAGCAGCAACACTGGGACAGGGGGCTATGGCTACACCTTC. Its translation: CASSNTGTGGYGYTF.

The chain is built from TRBV2 and TRBJ1-2; a weak D match, TRBD1 (6 bases). Between the trimmed V and J ends, which lost 6 bases and 5 bases, there was a span of 13 bases. CDR1 and CDR2 (germline): SNHLY, FYNNEI. The CDR3 is 13 amino acids. This CDR3 reads CASREQGFYGYTF. The CDR3 DNA follows: TGTGCCAGCAGAGAACAGGGATTTTATGGCTACACCTTC.

The rearrangement links TRBV5-5 to TRBJ1-3, with no clear D. This CDR3 has 14 amino acids. Trimming removed 3 bases from V and 0 bases from J, with 7 bases in between. Germline-derived CDR1 and CDR2 are SGHKS and YYEKEE (reference sequence). This CDR3 reads CASSSAGSGNTIYF. The CDR3 DNA is TGTGCCAGCAGCTCGGCGGGCTCTGGAAACACCATATATTTT.

The rearrangement links TRBV6-5 to TRBJ2-7, with a weak D call TRBD1 (5 bases). Germline V lookup: CDR1 MNHEY, CDR2 SVGAGI. This CDR3 region has 15 residues. Between the trimmed V and J ends, which lost 6 bases and 6 bases, there was a span of 21 bases. The CDR3 region is CASRDQFRASGEQYF. CDR3 bases: TGTGCCAGCAGAGACCAATTCAGGGCTTCGGGCGAGCAGTACTTC.

The genes are TRBV4-2 and TRBJ2-3; D gene unclear. The CDR3 is 13 amino acids. V dropped 0 bases and J dropped 5 bases, with 6 bases sitting between them. Germline-derived CDR1 and CDR2 are LGHNA and YNFKEQ. The CDR3 DNA reads as TGTGCCAGCAGCCAAGATACAAGAGATACGCAGTATTTT. Translating gives CASSQDTRDTQYF.

This chain joins TRBV30 and TRBJ2-1, with TRBD2 as a possible D gene (5 bases). The CDR3 extends over 11 amino acids. Germline CDR1 reads GTSNPN; CDR2 reads SVGIG (reference sequence). V lost 2 bases and J lost 10, with 9 bases in between. The CDR3 sequence: CAWSISVEQFF. CDR3 in DNA: TGTGCCTGGAGTATTAGCGTAGAGCAGTTCTTC.

This chain connects TRBV9 to TRBJ2-7; 14 bases line up with TRBD2. Trimming cost V 5 bases and J 2 bases; bases outside gene matches: 9. CDR3 size: 17 residues. Germline-derived CDR1 and CDR2 are SGDLS and YYNGEE. For the CDR3, the DNA is TGTGCCAGCAGTCCACCCCTGGGACTAGCGGGGGCCTACGAGCAGTACTTC. Translated, it gives CASSPPLGLAGAYEQYF.

The V and J genes are TRBV7-2 and TRBJ2-3; the D gene is possibly TRBD2 (6 bases). The V gene lost 5 bases and the J gene lost 3 bases, with 9 bases spanning the gap. Germline V lookup: CDR1 SGHTA, CDR2 FQGNSA. CDR3 length equals 13 residues. The CDR3 DNA sequence: TGTGCCAGCAGCGAGGGGACTACAGATACGCAGTATTTT. It encodes CASSEGTTDTQYF.

The rearrangement joins TRBV4-3 to TRBJ2-7, with 7 positions matching TRBD1. J was trimmed by 1 base and V by 3 bases; bases with no gene match: 18. This CDR3 spans 19 amino acids. The germline CDR1 and CDR2 sequences are LGHNA and YSLEER. CDR3 sequence: CASSHLGPGFGQESYEQYF. CDR3 in DNA: TGCGCCAGCAGCCACCTTGGGCCGGGGTTTGGACAGGAGTCCTACGAGCAGTACTTC.

This clone was observed once. The chain uses TRBV11-2 and TRBJ1-5; no clear D. This CDR3 spans 15 amino acids. Germline CDR1 reads SGHAT; CDR2 reads FQNNGV. V lost 5 bases and J lost 3, with 14 bases in between. DNA for the CDR3: TGTGCCAGCAGCGGGCCGGGAAACCCCAATCAGCCCCAGCATTTT. Its translation is CASSGPGNPNQPQHF. Full variable domain (outside the CDR3, taken from reference TRBV11-2 and TRBJ1-5): EAGVAQSPRYKIIEKRQSVAFWCNPISGHATLYWYQQILGQGPKLLIQFQNNGVVDDSQLPKDRFSAERLKGVDSTLKIQPAKLEDSAVYLCASSGPGNPNQPQHFGDGTRLSIL.

This clone occurred once. The rearrangement links TRBV7-9 to TRBJ1-2; possibly TRBD1 for D (5 bases). Trimming took off 4 bases at V and 5 bases at J, with 11 bases between the two ends. This CDR3 is built from 13 residues. The germline CDR1 and CDR2 sequences are SEHNR and FQNEAQ (reference sequence). CDR3 in DNA: TGTGCCAGCAGCTCGGACATTTCTTATGGCTACACCTTC. Protein: CASSSDISYGYTF.